This T cell receptor (beta chain) is from a study of CD8+ T cells in alopecia areata. Study observations and caveats: Shared TCR sequences were less clear between patients than in mice, possibly partly from HLA diversity.

As for treatment: oral pan-JAK inhibitor, 5-10 mg twice daily. Only one count was recorded for this clone. Antigen specificity is unknown. Germline assignment: CDR1 ENHRY and CDR2 SYGVKD. The CDR3 consists of 13 residues. V was shortened by 9 bases and J by 3 bases, with 14 bases between the two germline ends. The authors extracted RNA and reverse transcribed it into cDNA as the sequencing template. Assay: immunoSEQ multiplex PCR; the TCRdb copy retains only in-frame clones and omits some. There are roughly 200,000 clones in the sample; roughly 64% occur only once, and approximately 12% lies in the top ten.

J is TRBJ1-1 and V is TRBV10-3; TRBD1 might be the D (6 bases). Sequences were derived from CD8+ T cells sorted from blood, sampled at week 24, from a patient treated with tofacitinib. The receptor's source is a human donor with alopecia areata. This CDR3 reads CAIKTGGDTEAFF. The DNA of the CDR3 is TGTGCCATTAAGACAGGAGGGGACACTGAAGCTTTCTTT.